These 25 T cell receptor beta chains share one sample of origin, sequenced in a study of CD4 T cells in relation to SARS-CoV-2 and coronaviruses. Antigen specificity for these receptors is unknown. Sequencing was performed with immunoSEQ multiplex PCR; in TCRdb, only in-frame clones are kept and a portion is missing. This sample has about 36,000 clones, with 70% to 85% found just once. Sequenced material: memory CD4+ T cells from PBMCs, cultured in vitro. Every receptor here comes from an adult with COVID-19.

CDR3 in DNA: TGTGCCATCAACATAGGGACAGGGGGCGCAGCAGATACGCAGTATTTT. Its translation: CAINIGTGGAADTQYF. The V call is TRBV10-3, the J call TRBJ2-3, with TRBD1 matching over 12 bases. V shed 7 bases and J 4 bases; nucleotides not matched to a gene: 9. Germline CDR1 is ENHRY and CDR2 is SYGVKD. The CDR3 sequence is 16 residues long.

This clone is a singleton in its sample. This rearrangement joins TRBV12-3 or TRBV12-4 to TRBJ2-1, with D possibly matching TRBD2 (5 bases). V lost 6 bases and J 13 bases, leaving 13 bases between the germline ends. The CDR3 sequence is 11 residues long. CDR3 region: CASRRGMSQFF. CDR3 nucleotides: TGTGCCAGCAGGCGAGGGATGTCACAGTTCTTC.

This sequence joins TRBV5-6 and TRBJ2-7; 7 positions agree with TRBD1. V dropped 0 bases and J dropped 2; count of bases not matched to a gene: 2. Germline loops: CDR1 SGHDT, CDR2 YYEEEE. CDR3 length: 14 residues. CDR3 loop: CASSLAGTAYEQYF. Here the CDR3 DNA reads TGTGCCAGCAGCTTGGCCGGGACAGCCTACGAGCAGTACTTC.

This rearrangement joins TRBV19 to TRBJ2-3; D might be TRBD1 (6 bases). The germline gives CDR1 LNHDA, CDR2 SQIVND (reference sequence). V was cut by 1 base and J by 0 bases, with 8 bases left in between. The CDR3 length is 15 residues. In nucleotides, the CDR3 is TGTGCCAGTAGTATAGGGGGACATAGCACAGATACGCAGTATTTT. Translated, it gives CASSIGGHSTDTQYF. Full variable domain (rest looked up from reference TRBV19 and TRBJ2-3): DGGITQSPKYLFRKEGQNVTLSCEQNLNHDAMYWYRQDPGQGLRLIYYSQIVNDFQKGDIAEGYSVSREKKESFPLTVTSAQKNPTAFYLCASSIGGHSTDTQYFGPGTRLTVL.

A remark on this clone: The junction does not match germline at one end; this may be a read error. The V call is TRBV2, the J call TRBJ2-6, with 8 bases fitting TRBD2. Germline loops: CDR1 SNHLY, CDR2 FYNNEI. The length of the CDR3 is 21 residues. CDR3 sequence: CASSEGLGGRGASSGANVLTF. CDR3 DNA sequence: TGTGCCAGCAGCGAAGGTTTGGGAGGGCGGGGGGCCTCCTCTGGGGCCAACGTCCTGACTTTC.

This clone has only a few counts. Compared with germline, one end of the junction differs, possibly owing to a read error. The CDR3 sequence is CASSLGAGRGNTIYF. CDR3 coding DNA: TGTGCTAGCAGCTTAGGAGCAGGTCGAGGAAACACCATATATTTT. The chain is built from TRBV7-7 and TRBJ1-3, with unresolved D. Germline CDR1 SSHAT, CDR2 FNYEAQ (reference sequence). The CDR3 extends over 15 amino acids.

This sequence joins TRBV9 and TRBJ2-1, with 9 nucleotides matching TRBD2. This CDR3 has 15 amino acids. The germline V gene has CDR1 SGDLS and CDR2 YYNGEE. Losses at the gene ends were 0 bases for V and 8 bases for J; bases not matched to a gene: 6. The CDR3 nucleotides read TGTGCCAGCAGCGTAGGGGGGACTAGCTCCGATGAGCAGTTCTTC. This sequence encodes CASSVGGTSSDEQFF.

This chain joins TRBV29-1 and TRBJ2-7; D is perhaps TRBD1 or TRBD2 (5 bases each). CDR3 length: 12 residues. V shed 4 bases and J shed 3 bases, with 10 bases lying between them. Per germline, CDR1 SQVTM and CDR2 ANQGSEA. The CDR3 DNA sequence: TGCAGCGTTGTGGGGACGCACTACGAGCAGTACTTC. This sequence encodes CSVVGTHYEQYF.

This chain joins TRBV28 and TRBJ2-5; the D gene could be TRBD1 or TRBD2 (5 bases each). This CDR3 has 14 amino acids. Germline V gene data show CDR1 as MDHEN and CDR2 as SYDVKM. V lost 6 bases, J lost 7 bases, and 18 bases lay in between. The CDR3, as DNA: TGTGCCAGCAGGATACCCGGGACGACGGGGACCCAGTACTTC. Its protein is CASRIPGTTGTQYF. The whole variable domain, remainder taken from reference TRBV28 and TRBJ2-5, is DVKVTQSSRYLVKRTGEKVFLECVQDMDHENMFWYRQDPGLGLRLIYFSYDVKMKEKGDIPEGYSVSREKKERFSLILESASTNQTSMYLCASRIPGTTGTQYFGPGTRLLVL.

This clone has only a few counts. The CDR3 coding sequence is TGCGCCAGCAGCCAAGATCGCCAGGATCAGCCCCAGCATTTT. It translates to CASSQDRQDQPQHF. V is TRBV4-1 and J is TRBJ1-5, with D unresolved. The CDR3 spans 14 residues. Trimming left V 0 bases short and J 5 bases short, with 8 bases between. CDR1 and CDR2 (germline): MGHRA, YSYEKL.

In this sample, this clone turned up a few times. A clone one base away is much larger, so this may be a read error. V usage is TRBV7-9 and J usage is TRBJ2-3; D gene uncertain. V was cut by 0 bases and J by 5 bases, with 0 bases left in between. Per germline, CDR1 SEHNR and CDR2 FQNEAQ (reference sequence). The CDR3 is made up of 11 amino acids. The CDR3 region is CASSLADTQYF. In nucleotides, the CDR3 is TGTGCCAGCAGCTTAGCAGATACGCAGTATTTT.

The chain is built from TRBV6-5 and TRBJ1-5; the match to TRBD1 covers 12 bases. J lost 5 bases, V lost 8 bases, and 7 bases had no gene match. CDR3 length: 15 residues. Per the germline V gene, CDR1 is MNHEY and CDR2 is SVGAGI. CDR3 DNA: TGTGCCAGCGGGGCCGGGACAGGGGGCGATCAGCCCCAGCATTTT. Amino acid sequence: CASGAGTGGDQPQHF.

This rearrangement joins TRBV25-1 to TRBJ2-5; D might be TRBD2 (6 bases). Germline CDR1 MGHDK, CDR2 SYGVNS. Trimming left V 0 bases short and J 6 bases short, with 14 bases between. This CDR3 spans 15 amino acids. The DNA for the CDR3 is TGTGCCAGCAGTGAATACGGGAGTATCGGGAAGACCCAGTACTTC. Translated: CASSEYGSIGKTQYF.

V usage is TRBV6-1 and J usage is TRBJ2-7, with TRBD2 matching over 9 bases. CDR1 is MNHNS, CDR2 SASEGT, per germline. The CDR3 is 15 amino acids. The ends lost 2 bases at V and 5 bases at J; junction bases unmatched: 7. The CDR3 protein is CASSEKAGGPDEQYF. DNA of the CDR3: TGTGCCAGCAGTGAAAAGGCGGGAGGGCCCGACGAGCAGTACTTC.

Here the CDR3 reads CASSNLAGTEQYF. CDR3 DNA sequence: TGCGCCAGCAGCAATCTAGCGGGGACCGAGCAGTACTTC. The V and J genes are TRBV5-1 and TRBJ2-7, with 9 positions matching TRBD2. J was trimmed by 6 bases and V by 4 bases; bases with no gene match: 5. The germline V gene encodes CDR1 SGHRS and CDR2 YFSETQ. The CDR3 loop spans 13 amino acids.

The rearrangement uses TRBV28 and TRBJ2-1; 12 bases agree with TRBD2. The CDR3 extends over 15 amino acids. CDR1 is MDHEN, CDR2 SYDVKM, per germline. Germline trimming cut 5 bases from V and 8 bases from J; bases unmatched to any gene: 7. CDR3 region: CASSNLAGGTDEQFF. The CDR3 bases are TGTGCCAGCAGTAACCTAGCGGGAGGGACCGATGAGCAGTTCTTC.

The V and J genes are TRBV11-2 and TRBJ2-7; D is possibly TRBD1 or TRBD2 (6 bases each). V lost 4 bases and J lost 2, with 12 bases in between. The germline gives CDR1 SGHAT, CDR2 FQNNGV. This CDR3 region has 14 residues. DNA for the CDR3: TGTGCCAGCAGCTCGACTAGGGGGGCCTACGAGCAGTACTTC. Translating it yields CASSSTRGAYEQYF.

The V call is TRBV28, the J call TRBJ1-1; D uncertain. Deletions cut 3 bases from V and 1 base from J, with 9 bases between. There are 14 residues in the CDR3. Per the germline V gene, CDR1 is MDHEN and CDR2 is SYDVKM. In nucleotides, the CDR3 is TGTGCCAGCAGTTTGAGTCAGCCGAACACTGAAGCTTTCTTT. Translated: CASSLSQPNTEAFF.

This clone is medium-sized in the sample. V usage is TRBV28 and J usage is TRBJ2-7; D might be TRBD1 (6 bases). V lost 3 bases to trimming and J lost 5 bases, with 17 bases between them. There are 15 residues in the CDR3. Per germline, CDR1 MDHEN and CDR2 SYDVKM. The chain's CDR3 is CASSFLRTVVDEQYF. CDR3 DNA: TGTGCCAGCAGTTTCCTCCGGACAGTCGTGGACGAGCAGTACTTC.

The genes are TRBV4-2 and TRBJ1-1; no firm D call. V lost 2 bases, J lost 1 base, and 11 bases lay in between. CDR1 is LGHNA, CDR2 YNFKEQ, per germline. The CDR3 contains 15 residues. CDR3 region: CASSQRPPANTEAFF. CDR3 coding DNA: TGTGCCAGCAGCCAAAGACCCCCTGCGAACACTGAAGCTTTCTTT.

The V and J genes are TRBV7-9 and TRBJ2-3; D is undetermined. V lost 3 bases to trimming and J lost 3 bases, with 4 bases between them. This CDR3 spans 12 amino acids. Germline loops: CDR1 SEHNR, CDR2 FQNEAQ (reference sequence). This CDR3 is CASSFGTDTQYF. In DNA form, the CDR3 reads TGTGCCAGCAGCTTTGGGACAGATACGCAGTATTTT.

The chain links TRBV27 to TRBJ1-1; 7 bases agree with TRBD1. The CDR3 is made up of 17 amino acids. Trimming removed 1 base from V and 6 bases from J; junction bases left unmatched: 14. CDR1 and CDR2 from the germline V gene are MNHEY and SMNVEV (reference sequence). The CDR3 bases are TGTGCCAGCAGTTTATTCCCGCGACAGGGACAAGGGTCTGAAGCTTTCTTT. Translating it yields CASSLFPRQGQGSEAFF.

This clone appeared a few times. V gene TRBV9 combines with J gene TRBJ1-2, with D possibly TRBD1 on 6 matching bases. Trimming cost V 0 bases and J 3 bases, with 12 bases left between them. This CDR3 comprises 15 residues. Per germline, CDR1 SGDLS and CDR2 YYNGEE. The DNA of the CDR3 is TGTGCCAGCAGCGTAGGGCAGGGGATGTACTATGGCTACACCTTC. The encoded protein is CASSVGQGMYYGYTF.

The rearrangement joins TRBV2 to TRBJ1-5, with D unclear. The CDR3 has 14 amino acids. Germline V gene lookup returns CDR1 SNHLY and CDR2 FYNNEI. Trimming removed 4 bases at V and 1 base at J, with 8 bases between. CDR3 region: CASSVGQSNQPQHF. Written as DNA, the CDR3 is TGTGCCAGCAGTGTGGGTCAGAGCAATCAGCCCCAGCATTTT.

This clone has just a few counts. The chain joins TRBV2 to TRBJ2-1; 8 nucleotides agree with TRBD2. Looked up from germline, CDR1 is SNHLY and CDR2 is FYNNEI. J gave up 2 bases and V 5 bases, and 8 bases lay outside the gene matches. The CDR3 extends over 16 amino acids. In nucleotides, the CDR3 is TGTGCCAGCAGTAATACTCGGACTAGCACCTACAATGAGCAGTTCTTC. Its translation is CASSNTRTSTYNEQFF.